This T cell receptor beta chain was retrieved from a study of blood T cell repertoires in COVID-19. Across the whole study: Samples of COVID-19 (acute and convalescent) were obtained from the United States, Italy and Spain. Sources were T cells, B-cell-depleted T cells, or PBMCs; the material itself was cDNA or gDNA.

Study processing details: Amplified reference gene primers provided the basis for estimating nucleated cell counts. Produced via immunoSEQ multiplex PCR; TCRdb's table is partial and in-frame only. For V, J and clone size, that table is used; D and trimming come from the DNA. The table records fewer than 250,000 clones, 80% to 85% of them present only once. The CDR3 consists of 13 residues. Germline-derived CDR1 and CDR2 are MNHEY and SMNVEV (reference sequence). V was cut by 3 bases and J by 0 bases, with 5 bases left in between. The material sequenced was peripheral blood. The clonotype comes from a human donor in a cohort sampled during active COVID-19. This chain joins TRBV27 and TRBJ1-2; D not certain. The CDR3 DNA is TGTGCCAGCAGTTTGGCCGCTAACTATGGCTACACCTTC. As protein: CASSLAANYGYTF.